This T cell receptor (beta chain) emerged from a study of CD8+CD57+ T cells in acquired aplastic anemia (dated by TCRdb to the late 2010s). In terms of the full investigation: Extracted DNA from sorted CD4+ and CD8+ cells averaged around 3.2 ug, ranging from 0.2 to 27.4 ug. For healthy donor samples, the average read count was around 9.9 million for CD4+ cells and 11.0 million for CD8+ cells.

There are 16 amino acids in the CDR3, from cysteine to phenylalanine inclusive. Solely the CDR3 DNA is kept, with 48 bases framed from the first base. CDR1 and CDR2, per the germline V gene (reference sequence), are SSHAT and FNYEAQ. Trimming takes 5 bases off V and 0 bases off J; junction bases not matched to a gene: 5. This clonotype has a count of ten or more. Its antigen is unknown. Per-base quality was not reported, and no clone a single base away is much larger than it. Overall study outcomes, separate from this receptor: Fewer than 35 CD8+ CDR3 sequences were found to be shared between patients and controls, but these sequences appeared to be highly expressed in patients and within the immunodominant clones of the patients. Between patients and healthy controls, no significant difference in CD8+ Simpson's diversity was found (P=0.060).

TCR beta VDJ combination and CDR3 sequence profiling used genomic DNA as the template. TCR repertoire sequencing was run on an Illumina HiSeq 2000. The published analysis was carried out like this. Repertoires were assessed using TRBV/TRBJ rearrangement plots, CDR3 size and DJ length profiles, and Simpson's diversity index. The immunodominant clone was defined as the most abundant DNA sequence in deep sequencing data. CDR3 amino acid sequences were screened for sharing across subjects and compared with published repertoires and the VDJdb database. Using fastp trimming at Q25 and MiXCR clonotype assembly, TCRdb reanalyzed the public sequencing data and kept in-frame beta chains. When rows share a CDR3 protein, they turn into one entry using the most common DNA and genes. For this entry, the V and J calls and clone size follow TCRdb and not the study's own pipeline. The sample table shows 200,000 to 250,000 distinct CDR3 sequences, and 34% are seen once. 1% to 1.3% of the sample is taken by the ten largest.

TCR repertoires of sorted CD4+ and CD8+ blood T cells from severe aplastic anemia patients and healthy subjects were deep-sequenced in the study. Ficoll-Paque density gradient centrifugation was used to isolate peripheral blood mononuclear cells. Before DNA was extracted, CD4+ and CD8+ T cells were sorted using either FACS or magnetic beads. This TCR was sampled from a human donor in good health, serving as a control. The chain links TRBV7-7 with TRBJ2-3; 10 bases in the middle match TRBD2. Sequencing was performed on sorted CD4+, CD8+, or CD8+CD57+ T cells (not recorded which) from PBMCs. Here the CDR3 is given as CASSPLLAGSTDTQYF. In nucleotides, the sequence is TGTGCCAGCAGCCCCCTACTAGCGGGGAGCACAGATACGCAGTATTTT.